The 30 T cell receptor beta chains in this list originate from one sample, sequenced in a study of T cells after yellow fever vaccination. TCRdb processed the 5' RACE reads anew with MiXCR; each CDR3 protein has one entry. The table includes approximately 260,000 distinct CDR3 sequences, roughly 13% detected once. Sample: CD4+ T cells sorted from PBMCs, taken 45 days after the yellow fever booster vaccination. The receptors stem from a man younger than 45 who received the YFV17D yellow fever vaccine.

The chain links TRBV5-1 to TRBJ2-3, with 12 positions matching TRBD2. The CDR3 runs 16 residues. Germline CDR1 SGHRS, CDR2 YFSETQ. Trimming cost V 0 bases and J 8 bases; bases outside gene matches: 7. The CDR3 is CASSLGATSGSGTQYF. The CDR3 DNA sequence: TGCGCCAGCAGCTTGGGTGCGACTAGCGGGAGTGGTACGCAGTATTTT.

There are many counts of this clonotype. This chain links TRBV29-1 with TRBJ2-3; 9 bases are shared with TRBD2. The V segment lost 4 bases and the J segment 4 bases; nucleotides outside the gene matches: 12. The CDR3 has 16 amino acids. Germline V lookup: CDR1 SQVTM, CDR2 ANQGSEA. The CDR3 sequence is CSVGSGGRAIADTQYF. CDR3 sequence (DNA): TGCAGCGTTGGCTCCGGCGGGAGGGCCATCGCAGATACGCAGTATTTT.

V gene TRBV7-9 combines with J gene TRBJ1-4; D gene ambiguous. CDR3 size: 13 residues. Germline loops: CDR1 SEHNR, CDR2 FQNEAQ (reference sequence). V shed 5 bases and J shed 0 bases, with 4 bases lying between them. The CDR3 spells CASSQATNEKLFF. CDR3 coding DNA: TGTGCCAGCAGCCAGGCAACTAATGAAAAACTGTTTTTT.

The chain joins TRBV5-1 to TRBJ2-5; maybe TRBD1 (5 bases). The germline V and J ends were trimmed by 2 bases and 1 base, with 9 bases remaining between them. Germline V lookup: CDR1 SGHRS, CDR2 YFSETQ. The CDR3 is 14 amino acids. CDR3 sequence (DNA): TGCGCCAGCAGCTTACAGGCTATCCAAGAGACCCAGTACTTC. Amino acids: CASSLQAIQETQYF.

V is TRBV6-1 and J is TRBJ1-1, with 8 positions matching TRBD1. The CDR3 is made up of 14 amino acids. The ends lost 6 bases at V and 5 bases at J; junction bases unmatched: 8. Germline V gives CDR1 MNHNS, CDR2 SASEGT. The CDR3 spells CASRPQGALTEAFF. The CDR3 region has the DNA TGTGCCAGCAGGCCTCAGGGGGCGTTAACTGAAGCTTTCTTT.

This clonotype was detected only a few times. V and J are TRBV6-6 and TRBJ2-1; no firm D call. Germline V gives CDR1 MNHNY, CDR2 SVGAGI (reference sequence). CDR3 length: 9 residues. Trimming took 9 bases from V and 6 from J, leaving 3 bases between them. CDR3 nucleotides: TGTGCCAGGGGCAATGAGCAGTTCTTC. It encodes CARGNEQFF.

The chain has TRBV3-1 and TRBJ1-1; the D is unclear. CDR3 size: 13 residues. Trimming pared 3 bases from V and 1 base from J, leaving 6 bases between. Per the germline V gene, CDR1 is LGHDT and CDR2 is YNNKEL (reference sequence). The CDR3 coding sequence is TGTGCCAGCAGCCAGCAGAGGAACACTGAAGCTTTCTTT. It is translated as CASSQQRNTEAFF. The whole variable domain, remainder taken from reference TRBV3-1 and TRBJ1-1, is DTAVSQTPKYLVTQMGNDKSIKCEQNLGHDTMYWYKQDSKKFLKIMFSYNNKELIINETVPNRFSPKSPDKAHLNLHINSLELGDSAVYFCASSQQRNTEAFFGQGTRLTVV.

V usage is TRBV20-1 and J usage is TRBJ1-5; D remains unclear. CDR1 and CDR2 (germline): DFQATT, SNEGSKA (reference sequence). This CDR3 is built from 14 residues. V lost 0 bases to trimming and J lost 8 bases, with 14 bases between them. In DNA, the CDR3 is TGCAGTGCTAGAGACGGGAGGGAACGGGAGCCCCAGCATTTT. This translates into CSARDGREREPQHF.

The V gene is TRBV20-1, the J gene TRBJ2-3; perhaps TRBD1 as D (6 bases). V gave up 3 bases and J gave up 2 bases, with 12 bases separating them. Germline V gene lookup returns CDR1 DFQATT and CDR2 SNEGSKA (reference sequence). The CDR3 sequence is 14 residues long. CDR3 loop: CSARVGQVTDTQYF. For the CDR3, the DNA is TGCAGTGCTAGGGTGGGACAAGTCACAGATACGCAGTATTTT.

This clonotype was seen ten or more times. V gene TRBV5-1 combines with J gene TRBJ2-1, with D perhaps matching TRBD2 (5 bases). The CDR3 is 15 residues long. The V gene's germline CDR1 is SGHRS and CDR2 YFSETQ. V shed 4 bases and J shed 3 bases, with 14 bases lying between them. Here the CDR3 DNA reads TGCGCCAGCAGCGTCGGACTCCGGGACTACAATGAGCAGTTCTTC. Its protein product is CASSVGLRDYNEQFF. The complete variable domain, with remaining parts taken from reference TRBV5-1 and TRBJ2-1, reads KAGVTQTPRYLIKTRGQQVTLSCSPISGHRSVSWYQQTPGQGLQFLFEYFSETQRNKGNFPGRFSGRQFSNSRSEMNVSTLELGDSALYLCASSVGLRDYNEQFFGPGTRLTVL.

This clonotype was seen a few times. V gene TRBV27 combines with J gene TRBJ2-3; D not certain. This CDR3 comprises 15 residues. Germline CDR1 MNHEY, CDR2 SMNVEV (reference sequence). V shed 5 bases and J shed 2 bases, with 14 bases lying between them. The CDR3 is CASSTYNRATDTQYF. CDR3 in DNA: TGTGCCAGCAGTACTTACAACCGGGCCACAGATACGCAGTATTTT.

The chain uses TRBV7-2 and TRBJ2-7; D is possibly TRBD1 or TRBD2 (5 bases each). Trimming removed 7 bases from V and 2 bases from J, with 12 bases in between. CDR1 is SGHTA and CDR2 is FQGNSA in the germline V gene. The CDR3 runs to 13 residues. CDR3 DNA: TGTGCCAGCAACCGGGGCCTTGCCTACGAGCAGTACTTC. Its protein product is CASNRGLAYEQYF.

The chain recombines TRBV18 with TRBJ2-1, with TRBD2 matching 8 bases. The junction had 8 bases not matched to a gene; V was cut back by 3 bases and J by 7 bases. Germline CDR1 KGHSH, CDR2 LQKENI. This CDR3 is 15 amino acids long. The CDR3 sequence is CASSPQAGAGNEQFF. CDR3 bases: TGTGCCAGCTCACCGCAAGCGGGAGCTGGTAATGAGCAGTTCTTC.

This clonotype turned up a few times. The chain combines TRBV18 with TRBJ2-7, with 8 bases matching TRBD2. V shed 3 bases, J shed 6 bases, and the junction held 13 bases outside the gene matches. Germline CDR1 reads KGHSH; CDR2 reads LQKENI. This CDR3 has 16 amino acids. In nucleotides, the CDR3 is TGTGCCAGCTCACCCCCCGGGACGGGAGGGCCCTCCGAGCAGTACTTC. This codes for CASSPPGTGGPSEQYF.

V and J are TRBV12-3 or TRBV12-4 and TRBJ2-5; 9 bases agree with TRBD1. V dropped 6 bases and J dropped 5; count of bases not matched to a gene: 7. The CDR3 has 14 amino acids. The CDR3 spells CASRSGTGTETQYF. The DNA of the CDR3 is TGTGCCAGCAGGTCCGGGACAGGGACTGAGACCCAGTACTTC.

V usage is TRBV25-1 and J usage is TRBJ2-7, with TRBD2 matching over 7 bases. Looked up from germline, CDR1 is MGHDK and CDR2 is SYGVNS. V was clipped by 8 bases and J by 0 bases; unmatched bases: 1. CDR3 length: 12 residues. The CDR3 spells CASGRASYEQYF. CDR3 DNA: TGTGCCAGCGGGAGGGCCTCCTACGAGCAGTACTTC.

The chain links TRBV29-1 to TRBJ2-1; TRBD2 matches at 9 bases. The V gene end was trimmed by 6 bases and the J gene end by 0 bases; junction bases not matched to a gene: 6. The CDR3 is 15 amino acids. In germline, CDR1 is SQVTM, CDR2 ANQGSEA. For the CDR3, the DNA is TGCAGCGTACGACTAGCGGCAAGCTCCTACAATGAGCAGTTCTTC. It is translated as CSVRLAASSYNEQFF.

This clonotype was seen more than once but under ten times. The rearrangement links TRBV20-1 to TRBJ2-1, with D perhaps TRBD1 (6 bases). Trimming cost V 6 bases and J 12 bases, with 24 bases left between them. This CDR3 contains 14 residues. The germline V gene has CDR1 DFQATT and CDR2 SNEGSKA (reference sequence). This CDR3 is CSAPKGVGQHGQFF. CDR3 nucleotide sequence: TGCAGTGCCCCAAAGGGGGTCGGCCAACACGGGCAGTTCTTC.

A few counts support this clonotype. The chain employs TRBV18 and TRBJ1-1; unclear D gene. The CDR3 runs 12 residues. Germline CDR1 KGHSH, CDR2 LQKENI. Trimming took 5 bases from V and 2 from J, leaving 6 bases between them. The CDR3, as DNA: TGTGCCAGCTCAAATCTAAACACTGAAGCTTTCTTT. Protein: CASSNLNTEAFF. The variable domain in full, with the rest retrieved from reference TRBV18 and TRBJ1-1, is NAGVMQNPRHLVRRRGQEARLRCSPMKGHSHVYWYRQLPEEGLKFMVYLQKENIIDESGMPKERFSAEFPKEGPSILRIQQVVRGDSAAYFCASSNLNTEAFFGQGTRLTVV.

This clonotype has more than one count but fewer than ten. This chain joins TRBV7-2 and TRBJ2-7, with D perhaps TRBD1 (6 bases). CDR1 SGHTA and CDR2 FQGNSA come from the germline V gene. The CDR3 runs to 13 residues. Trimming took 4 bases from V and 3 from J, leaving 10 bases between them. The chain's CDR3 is CASSSQTGYEQYF. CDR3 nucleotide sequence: TGTGCCAGCAGCTCGCAGACAGGCTACGAGCAGTACTTC.

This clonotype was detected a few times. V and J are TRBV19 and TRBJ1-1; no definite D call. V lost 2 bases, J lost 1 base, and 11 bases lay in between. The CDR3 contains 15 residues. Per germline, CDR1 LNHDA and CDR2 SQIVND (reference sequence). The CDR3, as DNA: TGTGCCAGTAGTATATTTGTGAGTCCGAACACTGAAGCTTTCTTT. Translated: CASSIFVSPNTEAFF.

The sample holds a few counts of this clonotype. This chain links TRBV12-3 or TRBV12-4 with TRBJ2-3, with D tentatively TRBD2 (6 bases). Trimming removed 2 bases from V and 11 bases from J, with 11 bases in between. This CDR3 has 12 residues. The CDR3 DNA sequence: TGTGCCAGCAGTTTATCGGGTAGCGGGCAGTATTTT. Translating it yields CASSLSGSGQYF.

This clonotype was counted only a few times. The CDR3 DNA follows: TGTGCCAGCAGCAGGGTGGGTACTAGCGACTCCTACAATGAGCAGTTCTTC. Amino acid sequence: CASSRVGTSDSYNEQFF. The rearrangement joins TRBV9 to TRBJ2-1; 7 positions match TRBD2. Germline loops: CDR1 SGDLS, CDR2 YYNGEE. CDR3 length: 17 residues. Trimming took 4 bases from V and 0 from J; bases not matched to a gene: 10. Variable domain in full (rest from reference TRBV9 and TRBJ2-1): DSGVTQTPKHLITATGQRVTLRCSPRSGDLSVYWYQQSLDQGLQFLIQYYNGEERAKGNILERFSAQQFPDLHSELNLSSLELGDSALYFCASSRVGTSDSYNEQFFGPGTRLTVL.

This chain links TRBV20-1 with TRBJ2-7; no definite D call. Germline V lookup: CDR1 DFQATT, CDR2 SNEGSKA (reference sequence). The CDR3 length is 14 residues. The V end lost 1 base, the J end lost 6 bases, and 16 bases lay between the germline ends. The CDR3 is CSARVVEHPGEQYF. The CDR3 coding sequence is TGCAGTGCTAGAGTCGTGGAACACCCAGGCGAGCAGTACTTC.

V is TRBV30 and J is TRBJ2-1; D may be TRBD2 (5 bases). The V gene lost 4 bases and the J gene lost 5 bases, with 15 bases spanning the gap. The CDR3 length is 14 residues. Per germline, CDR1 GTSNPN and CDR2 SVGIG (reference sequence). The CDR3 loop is CAWIPGSGNNEQFF. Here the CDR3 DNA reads TGTGCCTGGATCCCGGGGTCAGGCAACAATGAGCAGTTCTTC.

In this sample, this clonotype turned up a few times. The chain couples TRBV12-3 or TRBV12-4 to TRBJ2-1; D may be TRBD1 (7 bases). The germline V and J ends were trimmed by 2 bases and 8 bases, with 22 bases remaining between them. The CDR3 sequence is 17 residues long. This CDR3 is CASSLRGGGKPRDEQFF. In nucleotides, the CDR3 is TGTGCCAGCAGTTTAAGAGGAGGGGGCAAACCCCGGGATGAGCAGTTCTTC.

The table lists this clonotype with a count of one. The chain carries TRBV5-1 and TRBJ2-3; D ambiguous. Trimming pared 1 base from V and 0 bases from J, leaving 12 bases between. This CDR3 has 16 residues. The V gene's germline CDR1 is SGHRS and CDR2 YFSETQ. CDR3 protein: CASSLSTVPSTDTQYF. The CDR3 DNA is TGCGCCAGCAGCTTGAGTACCGTCCCTAGCACAGATACGCAGTATTTT.

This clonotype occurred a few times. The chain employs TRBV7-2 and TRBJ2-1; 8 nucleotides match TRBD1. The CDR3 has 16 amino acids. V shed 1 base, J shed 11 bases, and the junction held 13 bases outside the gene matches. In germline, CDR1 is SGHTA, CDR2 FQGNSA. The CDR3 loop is CASSLDVGTGGYQQFF. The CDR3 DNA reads TGTGCCAGCAGCTTAGACGTAGGGACAGGCGGCTACCAGCAGTTCTTC.

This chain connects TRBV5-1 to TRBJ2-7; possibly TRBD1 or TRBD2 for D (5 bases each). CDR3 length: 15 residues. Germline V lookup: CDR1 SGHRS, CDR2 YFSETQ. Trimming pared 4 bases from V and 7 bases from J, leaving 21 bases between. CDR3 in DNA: TGCGCCAGCAGCCCGCTCCAGGGAGAGGTAAAGGAGCAGTACTTC. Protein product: CASSPLQGEVKEQYF. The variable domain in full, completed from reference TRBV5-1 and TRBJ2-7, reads KAGVTQTPRYLIKTRGQQVTLSCSPISGHRSVSWYQQTPGQGLQFLFEYFSETQRNKGNFPGRFSGRQFSNSRSEMNVSTLELGDSALYLCASSPLQGEVKEQYFGPGTRLTVT.

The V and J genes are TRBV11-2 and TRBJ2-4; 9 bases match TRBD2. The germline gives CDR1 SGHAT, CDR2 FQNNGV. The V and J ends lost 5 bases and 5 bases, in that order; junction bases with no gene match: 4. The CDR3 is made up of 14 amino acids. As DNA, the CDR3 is TGTGCCAGCAGCCACCGACTAGCGGAAAACATTCAGTACTTC. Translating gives CASSHRLAENIQYF.